The 2 T cell receptor beta chains below were found in one sample sequenced in a study of T cell responses to AZD1222 COVID-19 vaccine. Generated by immunoSEQ multiplex PCR, the TCRdb table keeps only in-frame clones and is missing some. The data show over 90,000 clones, almost 85% seen once. The sequencing used peripheral blood, collected on day 0 of AZD1222 vaccination. The receptors come from an adult in good health.

The rearrangement uses TRBV14 and TRBJ2-4; D gene unclear. CDR1 and CDR2 from the germline V gene are SGHDN and FVKESK. This CDR3 comprises 19 residues. With 2 bases removed from V and 0 bases from J, the gap between germline ends came to 20 bases. Here the CDR3 DNA reads TGTGCCAGCAGCCAACCGGGCCACCCACCCCCCCTAGCCAAAAACATTCAGTACTTC. This codes for CASSQPGHPPPLAKNIQYF.

The chain recombines TRBV12-3 or TRBV12-4 with TRBJ2-5; no clear D gene. There are 12 residues in the CDR3. V lost 6 bases and J lost 2, with 7 bases in between. CDR3 region: CASSLEQETQYF. The CDR3 DNA sequence: TGTGCCAGCAGCCTAGAACAAGAGACCCAGTACTTC.